This TCR beta chain was recovered during a study of cytomegalovirus exposure and HLA in healthy donors. Study observations and caveats: Trimming of TCR beta V- and J-genes showed a link, identified in a later analysis, to a missense DCLRE1C variant.

There are 13 residues in the CDR3. V was cut by 2 bases and J by 5 bases, with 11 bases left in between. Germline V lookup: CDR1 SGDLS, CDR2 YYNGEE. PCR was performed using 60 Vbeta and 13 Jbeta primers. Generated by immunoSEQ multiplex PCR, the TCRdb table keeps only in-frame clones and is missing some. This table holds approximately 200,000 clones, about 84% found once. Worth noting for this clone: Antigen specificity is unknown.

The chain uses TRBV9 and TRBJ2-7, with D perhaps TRBD1 (6 bases). The sequenced sample consisted of PBMCs. This TCR was sampled from a human donor in good health. CDR3 bases: TGTGCCAGCAGCGTGGAACAGGGTCACGAGCAGTACTTC. Translation gives CASSVEQGHEQYF.